The T cell receptor (beta chain) described here comes from a study of T cell responses to AZD1222 COVID-19 vaccine. The study's findings and limits: Donors, mostly white British, included more females; clonal diversity was possibly underestimated. Dominant at 160-218 and 743-854, vaccine-associated CD4 TCRs also spanned spike. Repertoire collection took place solely once the T cell response had peaked. Baseline antibody screening turned up just a handful of seropositive AZD1222 recipients.

CDR1 and CDR2 from the germline V gene are MGHDK and SYGVNS. V was cut by 2 bases and J by 5 bases, with 10 bases left in between. The CDR3 is made up of 14 amino acids. In the case of this clone: What it binds is not known.

The repertoire was sequenced with immunoSEQ multiplex PCR; TCRdb's copy has only in-frame clones and lacks some. Here the sample spans 150,000 to 200,000 clones, 94% being singletons. The receptor's source is an adult in good health. The gene calls are TRBV25-1 and TRBJ1-5; D unclear. Sequenced here: peripheral blood, sampled on day 0 of AZD1222 vaccination. In DNA, the CDR3 is TGTGCCAGCAGTGAAAGGGTAGGTGATCAGCCCCAGCATTTT. The encoded protein is CASSERVGDQPQHF.